This TCR beta chain was sequenced during a study of beta chain features in type 1 diabetes. Sorting based on CD45RO/CCR7/CD25/CD127/CD95/CD27 separated CD4+ naive, central memory, regulatory and stem cell-like memory cells. The V end lost 3 bases, the J end lost 2 bases, and 11 bases lay between the germline ends. CDR3 length equals 14 residues. Germline values: CDR1 SGHNT, CDR2 YYREEE (reference sequence). Broader study findings: VDJ junctions sequenced from type 1 diabetes patients showed fewer insertions and more deletions.

The whole isolated RNA underwent reverse transcription, so sequencing captured expressed TCRB transcripts. Libraries were prepared by immunoSEQ multiplex PCR; TCRdb keeps only in-frame clonotypes and omits some of them. The data hold just over 450,000 clones, with about 30% observed a single time. A word on this clone: What it binds is unknown.

This receptor was taken from a young man in good health. The specimen sequenced was naive CD4+ T cells from blood. The rearrangement uses TRBV5-4 and TRBJ1-1, with TRBD1 as a possible D gene (5 bases). CDR3 loop: CASSSNRLNTEAFF. CDR3 DNA: TGTGCCAGCAGCTCCAACAGGTTAAACACTGAAGCTTTCTTT.